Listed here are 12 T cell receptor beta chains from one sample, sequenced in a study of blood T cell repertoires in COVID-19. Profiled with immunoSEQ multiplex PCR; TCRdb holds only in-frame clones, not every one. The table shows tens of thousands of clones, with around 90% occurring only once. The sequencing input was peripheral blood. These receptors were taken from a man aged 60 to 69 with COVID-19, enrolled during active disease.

DNA of the CDR3: TGCGCCAGCAGTGAGTGGACAGGGGGAAACGAGCAGTACTTC. Translating it yields CASSEWTGGNEQYF. The chain links TRBV10-2 to TRBJ2-7, with 10 bases identical to TRBD1. With 1 base clipped from V and 5 bases from J, the junction kept 2 bases outside the gene matches. This CDR3 has 14 residues. Germline values: CDR1 WSHSY, CDR2 SAAADI.

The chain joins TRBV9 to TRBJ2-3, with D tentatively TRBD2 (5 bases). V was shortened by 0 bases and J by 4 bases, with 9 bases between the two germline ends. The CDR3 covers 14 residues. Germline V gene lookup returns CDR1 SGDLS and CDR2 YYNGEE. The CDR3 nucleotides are TGTGCCAGCAGCGTAGTCCGGGATTCAGATACGCAGTATTTT. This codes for CASSVVRDSDTQYF.

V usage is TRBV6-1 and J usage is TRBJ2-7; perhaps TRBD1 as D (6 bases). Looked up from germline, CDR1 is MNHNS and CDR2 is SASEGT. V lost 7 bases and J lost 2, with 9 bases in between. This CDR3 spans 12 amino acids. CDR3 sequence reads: CASNQGTYEQYF. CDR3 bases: TGTGCCAGCAACCAGGGGACCTACGAGCAGTACTTC.

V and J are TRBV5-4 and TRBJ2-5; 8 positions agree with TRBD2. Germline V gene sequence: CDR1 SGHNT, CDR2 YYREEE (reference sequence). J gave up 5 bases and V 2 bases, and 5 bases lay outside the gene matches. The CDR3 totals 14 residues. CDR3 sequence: CASSFLSGSETQYF. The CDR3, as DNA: TGTGCCAGCAGCTTCTTAAGCGGGAGTGAGACCCAGTACTTC. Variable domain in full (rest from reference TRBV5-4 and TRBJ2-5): ETGVTQSPTHLIKTRGQQVTLRCSSQSGHNTVSWYQQALGQGPQFIFQYYREEENGRGNFPPRFSGLQFPNYSSELNVNALELDDSALYLCASSFLSGSETQYFGPGTRLLVL.

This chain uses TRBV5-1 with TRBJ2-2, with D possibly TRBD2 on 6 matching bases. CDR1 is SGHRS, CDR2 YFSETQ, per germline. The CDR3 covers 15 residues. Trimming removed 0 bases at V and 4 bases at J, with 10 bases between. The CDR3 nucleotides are TGCGCCAGCAGCTTGGCCAGGGACTCCACCGGGGAGCTGTTTTTT. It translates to CASSLARDSTGELFF.

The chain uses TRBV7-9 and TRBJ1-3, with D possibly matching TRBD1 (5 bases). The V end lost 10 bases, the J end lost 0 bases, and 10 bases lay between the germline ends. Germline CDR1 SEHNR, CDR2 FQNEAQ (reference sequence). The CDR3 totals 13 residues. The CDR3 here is CAKSGSSGNTIYF. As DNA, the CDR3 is TGTGCCAAATCAGGGTCCTCTGGAAACACCATATATTTT.

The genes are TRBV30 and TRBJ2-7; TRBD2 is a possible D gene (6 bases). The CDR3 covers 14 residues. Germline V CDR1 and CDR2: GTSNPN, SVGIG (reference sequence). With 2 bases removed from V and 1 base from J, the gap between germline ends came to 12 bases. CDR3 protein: CAWSIGGQSYEQYF. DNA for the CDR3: TGTGCCTGGAGTATTGGAGGGCAGTCCTACGAGCAGTACTTC.

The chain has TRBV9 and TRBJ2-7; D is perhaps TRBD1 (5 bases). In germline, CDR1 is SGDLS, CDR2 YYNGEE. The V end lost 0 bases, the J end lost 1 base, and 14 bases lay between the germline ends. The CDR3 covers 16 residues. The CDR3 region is CASSVVSVRGSYEQYF. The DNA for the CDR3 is TGTGCCAGCAGCGTAGTTTCGGTTAGGGGTTCCTACGAGCAGTACTTC.

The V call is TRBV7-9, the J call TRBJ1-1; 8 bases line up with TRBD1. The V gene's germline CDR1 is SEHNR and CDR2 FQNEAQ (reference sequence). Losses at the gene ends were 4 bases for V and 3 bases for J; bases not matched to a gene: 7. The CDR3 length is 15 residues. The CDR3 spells CASSYVDRGDTEAFF. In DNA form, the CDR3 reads TGTGCCAGCAGCTATGTCGACAGGGGAGACACTGAAGCTTTCTTT.

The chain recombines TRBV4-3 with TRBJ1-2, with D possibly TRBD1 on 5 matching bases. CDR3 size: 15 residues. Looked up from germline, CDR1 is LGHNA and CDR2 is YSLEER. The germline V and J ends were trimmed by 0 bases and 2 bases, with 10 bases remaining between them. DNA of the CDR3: TGCGCCAGCAGCCAAGATCTACAGGACAACTATGGCTACACCTTC. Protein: CASSQDLQDNYGYTF.

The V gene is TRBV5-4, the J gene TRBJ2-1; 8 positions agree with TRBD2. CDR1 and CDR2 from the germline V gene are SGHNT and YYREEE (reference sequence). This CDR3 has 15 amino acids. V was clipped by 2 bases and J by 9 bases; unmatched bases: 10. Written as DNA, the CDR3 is TGTGCCAGCAGCTTTCGCGGGAGGAAGGCTGGTGAGCAGTTCTTC. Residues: CASSFRGRKAGEQFF.

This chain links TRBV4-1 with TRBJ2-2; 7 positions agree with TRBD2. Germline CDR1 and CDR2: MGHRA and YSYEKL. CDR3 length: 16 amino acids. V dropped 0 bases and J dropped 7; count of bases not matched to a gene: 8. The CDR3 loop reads CASSQELAAVFGELFF. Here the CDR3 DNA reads TGCGCCAGCAGCCAAGAGCTAGCGGCCGTTTTCGGGGAGCTGTTTTTT.